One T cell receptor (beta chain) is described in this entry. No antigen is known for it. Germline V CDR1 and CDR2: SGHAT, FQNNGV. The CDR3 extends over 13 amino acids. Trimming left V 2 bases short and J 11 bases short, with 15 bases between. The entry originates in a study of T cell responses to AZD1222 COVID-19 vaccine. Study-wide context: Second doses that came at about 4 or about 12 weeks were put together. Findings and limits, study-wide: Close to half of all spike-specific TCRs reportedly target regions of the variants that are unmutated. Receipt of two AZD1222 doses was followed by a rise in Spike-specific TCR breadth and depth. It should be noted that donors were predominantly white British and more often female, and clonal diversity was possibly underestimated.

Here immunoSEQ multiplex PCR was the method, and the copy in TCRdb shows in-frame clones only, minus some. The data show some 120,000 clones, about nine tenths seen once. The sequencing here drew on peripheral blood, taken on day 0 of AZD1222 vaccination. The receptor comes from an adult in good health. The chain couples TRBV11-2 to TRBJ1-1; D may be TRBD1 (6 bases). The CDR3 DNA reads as TGTGCCAGCAGCTTATTTCAACAGGGATCGGCTTTCTTT. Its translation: CASSLFQQGSAFF.